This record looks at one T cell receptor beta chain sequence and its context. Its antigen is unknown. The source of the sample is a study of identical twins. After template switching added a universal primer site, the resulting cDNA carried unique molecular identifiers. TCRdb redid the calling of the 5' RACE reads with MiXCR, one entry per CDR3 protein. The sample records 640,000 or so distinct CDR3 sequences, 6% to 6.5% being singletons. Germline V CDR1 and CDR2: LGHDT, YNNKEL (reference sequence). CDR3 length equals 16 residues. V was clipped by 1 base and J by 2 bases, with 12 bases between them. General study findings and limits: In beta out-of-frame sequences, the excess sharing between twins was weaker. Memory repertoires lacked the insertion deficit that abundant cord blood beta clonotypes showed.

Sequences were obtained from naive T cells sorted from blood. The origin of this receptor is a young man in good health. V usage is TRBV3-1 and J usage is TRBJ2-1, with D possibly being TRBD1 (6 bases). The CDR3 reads CASSQVPRGPYNEQFF. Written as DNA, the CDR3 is TGTGCCAGCAGCCAAGTCCCCAGGGGTCCCTACAATGAGCAGTTCTTC.